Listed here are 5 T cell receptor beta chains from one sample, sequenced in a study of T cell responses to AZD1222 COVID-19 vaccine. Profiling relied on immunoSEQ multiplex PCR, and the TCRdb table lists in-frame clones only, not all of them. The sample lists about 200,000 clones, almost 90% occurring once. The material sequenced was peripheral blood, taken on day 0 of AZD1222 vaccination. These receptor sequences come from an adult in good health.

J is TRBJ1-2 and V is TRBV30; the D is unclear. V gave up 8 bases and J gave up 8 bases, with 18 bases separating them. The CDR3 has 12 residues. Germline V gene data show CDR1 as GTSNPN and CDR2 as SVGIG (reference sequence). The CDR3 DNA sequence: TGTGCCCTGGAAATCCATAAAGGCGGCTACACCTTC. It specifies CALEIHKGGYTF. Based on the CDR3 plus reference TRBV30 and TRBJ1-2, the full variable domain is SQTIHQWPATLVQPVGSPLSLECTVEGTSNPNLYWYRQAAGRGLQLLFYSVGIGQISSEVPQNLSASRPQDRQFILSSKKLLLSDSGFYLCALEIHKGGYTFGSGTRLTVV.

CDR3 nucleotides: TGTGCCAGCAGCTTGTCGGGTAGCACAGATACGCAGTATTTT. This codes for CASSLSGSTDTQYF. V and J are TRBV5-4 and TRBJ2-3; D gene uncertain. The germline V and J ends were trimmed by 1 base and 0 bases, with 6 bases remaining between them. The CDR3 is 14 amino acids. Germline CDR1 reads SGHNT; CDR2 reads YYREEE (reference sequence).

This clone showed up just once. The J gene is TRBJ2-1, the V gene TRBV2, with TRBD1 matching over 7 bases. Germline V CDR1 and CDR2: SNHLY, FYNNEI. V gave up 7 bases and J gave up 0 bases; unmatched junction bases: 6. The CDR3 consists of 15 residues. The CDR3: CASIPAGGSYNEQFF. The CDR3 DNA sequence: TGTGCCAGCATTCCTGCAGGGGGCTCCTACAATGAGCAGTTCTTC.

The CDR3 region is CASSFGQGSNQPQHF. CDR3 nucleotide sequence: TGCGCCAGCAGCTTCGGCCAGGGTAGCAATCAGCCCCAGCATTTT. The chain is built from TRBV5-1 and TRBJ1-5; a weak D match, TRBD1 (5 bases). V was shortened by 2 bases and J by 0 bases, with 9 bases between the two germline ends. The CDR3 runs 15 residues. Germline CDR1 SGHRS, CDR2 YFSETQ.

The DNA for the CDR3 is TGTGCCAGCAGCTTTAGGGGCGGGAGGGATTACTATGGCTACACCTTC. Protein: CASSFRGGRDYYGYTF. V usage is TRBV7-6 and J usage is TRBJ1-2, with D tentatively TRBD1 (5 bases). Germline-derived CDR1 and CDR2 are SGHVS and FNYEAQ. Trimming left V 3 bases short and J 3 bases short, with 17 bases between. This CDR3 has 16 amino acids.